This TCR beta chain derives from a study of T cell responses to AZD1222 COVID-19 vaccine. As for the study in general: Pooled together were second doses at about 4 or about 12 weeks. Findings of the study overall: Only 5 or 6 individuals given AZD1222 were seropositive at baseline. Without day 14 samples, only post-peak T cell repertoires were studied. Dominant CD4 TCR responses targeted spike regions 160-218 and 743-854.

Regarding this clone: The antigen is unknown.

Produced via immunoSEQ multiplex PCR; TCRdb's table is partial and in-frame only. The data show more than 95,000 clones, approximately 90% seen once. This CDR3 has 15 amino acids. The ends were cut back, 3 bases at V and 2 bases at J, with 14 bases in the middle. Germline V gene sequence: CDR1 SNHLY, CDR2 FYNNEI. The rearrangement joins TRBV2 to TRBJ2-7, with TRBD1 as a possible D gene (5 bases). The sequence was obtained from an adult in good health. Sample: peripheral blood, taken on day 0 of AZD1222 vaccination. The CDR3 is CASSEGIQGAYEQYF. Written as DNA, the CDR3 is TGTGCCAGCAGTGAGGGGATCCAGGGCGCCTACGAGCAGTACTTC.